The 21 T cell receptor beta chains presented below share a single source sample, sequenced in a study of regulatory T cells in long-lasting Graves disease. Arm-PCR of CDR3 regions and iRepertoire HTBI primers were used to build TCR beta libraries. TCRdb reprocessed the multiplex PCR reads via MiXCR and lists one record per CDR3 protein. The sample gives fewer than 550,000 distinct CDR3 sequences, roughly 16% of which show up once; roughly 25% is in the top ten. This sample's time point: newly diagnosed GD, antithyroid drugs for less than 3 months. Researchers made the TCR library from RNA that was extracted from PBMCs. This same sample was also taken into another study, of T cells in Graves' hyperthyroidism and ophthalmopathy.

Sequences were derived from peripheral blood mononuclear cells (PBMCs), sampled at new diagnosis, from a patient treated with antithyroid drugs. The receptors come from a middle-aged woman with Graves disease.

Points on this clonotype: Given a much more abundant clone one base away, this may be a read error. The chain employs TRBV7-8 and TRBJ1-2, with TRBD1 as a possible D gene (6 bases). Germline V gene lookup returns CDR1 SGHVS and CDR2 FQNEAQ. The CDR3 runs to 14 residues. CDR3 coding DNA: TGTGCCGGCAGCCTCCTCACAGGGACCTATGGCTACACCTTC. Translated, it gives CAGSLLTGTYGYTF.

This clonotype was detected ten times or more. V and J are TRBV20-1 and TRBJ2-3; D may be TRBD2 (6 bases). The V end was cut by 6 bases, the J end by 6 bases, with 13 bases between. CDR1 is DFQATT and CDR2 is SNEGSKA in the germline V gene (reference sequence). The CDR3 totals 12 residues. The DNA of the CDR3 is TGCAGTGCCTCCCGGGGGATGGATACGCAGTATTTT. Translation gives CSASRGMDTQYF.

This sequence joins TRBV7-2 and TRBJ2-7; either TRBD1 or TRBD2 may supply D (5 bases each). CDR3 length: 15 residues. The germline V gene encodes CDR1 SGHTA and CDR2 FQGNSA. Trimming pared 0 bases from V and 2 bases from J, leaving 11 bases between. The CDR3 sequence: CASSLAGSGPYEQYF. CDR3 bases: TGTGCCAGCAGCTTAGCGGGGTCGGGACCCTACGAGCAGTACTTC.

V gene TRBV6-1 combines with J gene TRBJ1-5; TRBD1 matches 8 bases. The CDR3 loop spans 17 amino acids. Trimming at V came to 1 base and at J to 3 bases, leaving 8 bases not matched to a gene. Germline assignment: CDR1 MNHNS and CDR2 SASEGT. The CDR3 DNA follows: TGTGCCAGCAGTGAAGATGCAGGGGGCCCGTACAATCAGCCCCAGCATTTT. Amino acids: CASSEDAGGPYNQPQHF.

At least ten counts were recorded for this clonotype. This rearrangement joins TRBV6-5 to TRBJ2-7, with a weak D call TRBD1 (6 bases). The CDR3 is made up of 17 amino acids. Per germline, CDR1 MNHEY and CDR2 SVGAGI. V gave up 0 bases and J gave up 0 bases, with 15 bases separating them. CDR3 residues: CASSYSLTTGTSYEQYF. As DNA, the CDR3 is TGTGCCAGCAGTTACTCTTTAACGACAGGCACCTCCTACGAGCAGTACTTC.

This clonotype showed up many times. V and J are TRBV27 and TRBJ2-3; the D gene is possibly TRBD2 (5 bases). The V end was cut by 1 base, the J end by 0 bases, with 11 bases between. The V gene's germline CDR1 is MNHEY and CDR2 SMNVEV (reference sequence). The CDR3 loop spans 16 amino acids. This CDR3 reads CASSLLVAKSTDTQYF. CDR3 nucleotides: TGTGCCAGCAGTTTATTGGTAGCGAAAAGCACAGATACGCAGTATTTT.

This clonotype was recorded at least ten times. This chain connects TRBV12-3 or TRBV12-4 to TRBJ2-5; TRBD2 aligns across 16 bases. The V gene end was trimmed by 5 bases and the J gene end by 4 bases; junction bases not matched to a gene: 19. This CDR3 is 21 amino acids long. The CDR3 DNA reads TGTGCCAGCAGTCGATCTGACCGCCCCGGGACTAGCGGGGGGGCCCGAGAGACCCAGTACTTC. Protein product: CASSRSDRPGTSGGARETQYF.

This clonotype has at least ten counts. This sequence joins TRBV13 and TRBJ2-7; no reliable D call. The V gene lost 1 base and the J gene lost 4 bases, with 8 bases spanning the gap. CDR1 is PRHDT and CDR2 is FYEKMQ in the germline V gene (reference sequence). The CDR3 has 13 amino acids. The CDR3 DNA reads as TGTGCCAGCAGCTTAGACAGCAAGTACGAGCAGTACTTC. The encoded protein is CASSLDSKYEQYF.

The sample holds many counts of this clonotype. The chain employs TRBV20-1 and TRBJ2-1; 10 nucleotides line up with TRBD1. The germline gives CDR1 DFQATT, CDR2 SNEGSKA (reference sequence). V lost 5 bases, J lost 0 bases, and 10 bases stayed unmatched. The CDR3 has 17 residues. This CDR3 reads CSADRDRGPNSYNEQFF. The CDR3 bases are TGCAGTGCTGACCGGGACAGGGGCCCCAACTCCTACAATGAGCAGTTCTTC.

This clonotype was seen a few times. Germline and junction disagree at one end, which may indicate a read error. The rearrangement joins TRBV6-1 to TRBJ1-5, with D maybe TRBD1 (6 bases). Germline-derived CDR1 and CDR2 are MNHNS and SASEGT. This CDR3 has 12 residues. For the CDR3, the DNA is TGTGCCAGCAGGGGGTTGGAAGGGGGGAAGGATTTT. It translates to CASRGLEGGKDF.

The chain joins TRBV7-9 to TRBJ2-3; D call uncertain. Germline V gene data show CDR1 as SEHNR and CDR2 as FQNEAQ (reference sequence). The germline V and J ends were trimmed by 4 bases and 3 bases, with 8 bases remaining between them. This CDR3 comprises 13 residues. CDR3 nucleotides: TGTGCCAGCAGCTGGGTAGAAACAGATACGCAGTATTTT. It specifies CASSWVETDTQYF.

This clonotype appeared a few times. The chain has TRBV7-9 and TRBJ1-2, with TRBD1 as a possible D gene (5 bases). This CDR3 has 12 residues. Trimming took 8 bases from V and 4 from J, leaving 11 bases between them. Germline CDR1 SEHNR, CDR2 FQNEAQ (reference sequence). Here the CDR3 DNA reads TGTGCCAGCGCCCGGGGCAGCTATGGCTACACCTTC. It is translated as CASARGSYGYTF.

This clonotype has at least ten counts. J is TRBJ2-3 and V is TRBV7-9; either TRBD1 or TRBD2 may fit D (5 bases each). V lost 5 bases and J 3 bases, leaving 12 bases between the germline ends. The germline V gene has CDR1 SEHNR and CDR2 FQNEAQ (reference sequence). This CDR3 has 14 amino acids. CDR3 nucleotides: TGTGCCAGCAGCCCGGGGCTAGCAACAGATACGCAGTATTTT. Translating gives CASSPGLATDTQYF.

This chain connects TRBV9 to TRBJ2-7; D possibly corresponds to TRBD1 (5 bases). V lost 1 base to trimming and J lost 3 bases, with 8 bases between them. The germline CDR1 and CDR2 sequences are SGDLS and YYNGEE. The CDR3 totals 13 residues. The CDR3 is CASSVQGGYEQYF. DNA of the CDR3: TGTGCCAGCAGCGTACAGGGCGGCTACGAGCAGTACTTC. The variable domain in full, completed from reference TRBV9 and TRBJ2-7, reads DSGVTQTPKHLITATGQRVTLRCSPRSGDLSVYWYQQSLDQGLQFLIQYYNGEERAKGNILERFSAQQFPDLHSELNLSSLELGDSALYFCASSVQGGYEQYFGPGTRLTVT.

The chain links TRBV10-3 to TRBJ2-3; TRBD2 matches at 7 bases. Unmatched junction bases numbered 5, after V lost 3 bases and J lost 8 bases. Per the germline V gene, CDR1 is ENHRY and CDR2 is SYGVKD. The CDR3 sequence is 13 residues long. The CDR3 sequence: CAISDSSGGTQYF. The DNA of the CDR3 is TGTGCCATCAGTGACTCCTCGGGGGGTACGCAGTATTTT.

In its sample, this clonotype was seen many times. The V gene is TRBV5-1, the J gene TRBJ2-7; D is perhaps TRBD2 (7 bases). The germline CDR1 and CDR2 sequences are SGHRS and YFSETQ. This CDR3 comprises 14 residues. The germline V and J ends were trimmed by 7 bases and 7 bases, with 21 bases remaining between them. The CDR3 reads CASSRGGPDGEQYF. The CDR3 region has the DNA TGCGCCAGCTCAAGGGGGGGGCCCGACGGGGAGCAGTACTTC.

This clonotype was detected only a few times. The chain uses TRBV5-5 and TRBJ1-5; maybe TRBD1 (5 bases). In germline, CDR1 is SGHKS, CDR2 YYEKEE (reference sequence). V lost 2 bases and J 0 bases, leaving 18 bases between the germline ends. CDR3 length: 18 amino acids. CDR3 loop: CASSFRPLQTASNQPQHF. CDR3 DNA sequence: TGTGCCAGCAGCTTCCGGCCCTTGCAGACAGCTAGCAATCAGCCCCAGCATTTT.

This clonotype was counted many times. The CDR3 DNA reads as TGTGCCAGCAGGAGGGGGACAGGGTACGGTGGCTACACCTTC. Protein: CASRRGTGYGGYTF. This chain joins TRBV6-1 and TRBJ1-2, with 9 bases matching TRBD1. Unmatched junction bases numbered 9, after V lost 6 bases and J lost 7 bases. The CDR3 consists of 14 residues. Germline V gene lookup returns CDR1 MNHNS and CDR2 SASEGT.

This clonotype was detected a few times. The chain carries TRBV10-3 and TRBJ1-1, with a possible D match to TRBD1 (5 bases). The germline gives CDR1 ENHRY, CDR2 SYGVKD. V was shortened by 6 bases and J by 4 bases, with 9 bases between the two germline ends. The CDR3 contains 12 residues. CDR3 protein: CAISREGTEAFF. In DNA form, the CDR3 reads TGTGCCATCAGCAGGGAGGGCACTGAAGCTTTCTTT.

This clonotype was counted many times. The gene calls are TRBV20-1 and TRBJ1-1, with no clear D. The CDR3 loop spans 13 amino acids. The V end was cut by 0 bases, the J end by 2 bases, with 7 bases between. Germline V gene lookup returns CDR1 DFQATT and CDR2 SNEGSKA (reference sequence). Here the CDR3 reads CSAREASNTEAFF. CDR3 sequence (DNA): TGCAGTGCTAGAGAGGCCAGTAACACTGAAGCTTTCTTT.

V and J are TRBV7-9 and TRBJ2-7; the D gene is possibly TRBD2 (5 bases). Germline-derived CDR1 and CDR2 are SEHNR and FQNEAQ (reference sequence). This CDR3 has 15 residues. The V end lost 4 bases, the J end lost 3 bases, and 16 bases lay between the germline ends. The CDR3 bases are TGTGCCAGCAGCTCCCTCGGAGAGGGATTCTACGAGCAGTACTTC. Translating it yields CASSSLGEGFYEQYF.